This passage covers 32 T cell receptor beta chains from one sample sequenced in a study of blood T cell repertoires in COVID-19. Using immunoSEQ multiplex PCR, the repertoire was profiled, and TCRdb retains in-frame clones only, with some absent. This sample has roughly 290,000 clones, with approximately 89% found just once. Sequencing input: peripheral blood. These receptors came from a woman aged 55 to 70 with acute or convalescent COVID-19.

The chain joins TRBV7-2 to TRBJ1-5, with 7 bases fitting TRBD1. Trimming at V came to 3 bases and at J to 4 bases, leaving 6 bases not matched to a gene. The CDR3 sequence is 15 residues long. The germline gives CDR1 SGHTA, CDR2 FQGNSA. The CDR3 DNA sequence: TGTGCCAGCAGCTTCCCGGGACAGAGAAATCAGCCCCAGCATTTT. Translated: CASSFPGQRNQPQHF.

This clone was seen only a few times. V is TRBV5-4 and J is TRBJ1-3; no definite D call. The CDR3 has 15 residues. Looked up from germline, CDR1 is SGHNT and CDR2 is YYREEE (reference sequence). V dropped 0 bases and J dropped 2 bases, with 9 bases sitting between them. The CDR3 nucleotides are TGTGCCAGCAGCTTGGGCGCAGGCGCTGGAAACACCATATATTTT. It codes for CASSLGAGAGNTIYF.

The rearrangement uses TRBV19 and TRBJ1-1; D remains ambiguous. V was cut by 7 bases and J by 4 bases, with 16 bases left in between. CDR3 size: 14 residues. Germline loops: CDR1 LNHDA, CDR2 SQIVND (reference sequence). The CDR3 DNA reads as TGTGCCAGTATTTTGCGGCCTTCGCTCACTGAAGCTTTCTTT. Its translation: CASILRPSLTEAFF. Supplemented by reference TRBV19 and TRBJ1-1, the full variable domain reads DGGITQSPKYLFRKEGQNVTLSCEQNLNHDAMYWYRQDPGQGLRLIYYSQIVNDFQKGDIAEGYSVSREKKESFPLTVTSAQKNPTAFYLCASILRPSLTEAFFGQGTRLTVV.

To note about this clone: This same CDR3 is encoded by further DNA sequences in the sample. The chain's CDR3 is CASRPGTAYGYTF. In DNA form, the CDR3 reads TGTGCCAGCAGACCGGGGACAGCATATGGCTACACCTTC. The rearrangement joins TRBV6-5 to TRBJ1-2; 7 positions match TRBD1. CDR3 length equals 13 residues. Trimming cost V 6 bases and J 5 bases; bases outside gene matches: 6. Germline lookup yields CDR1 MNHEY and CDR2 SVGAGI.

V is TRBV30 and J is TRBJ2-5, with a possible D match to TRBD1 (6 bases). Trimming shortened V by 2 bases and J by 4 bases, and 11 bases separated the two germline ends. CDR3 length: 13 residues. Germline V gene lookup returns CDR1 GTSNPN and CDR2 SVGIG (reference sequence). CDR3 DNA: TGTGCCTGGAGTACGAAAGGGGGAGAGACCCAGTACTTC. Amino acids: CAWSTKGGETQYF.

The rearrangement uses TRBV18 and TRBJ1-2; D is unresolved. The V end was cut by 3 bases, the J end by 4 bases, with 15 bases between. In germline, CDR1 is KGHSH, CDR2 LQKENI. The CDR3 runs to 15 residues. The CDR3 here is CASSPPGAGGYGYTF. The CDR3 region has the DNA TGTGCCAGCTCACCCCCAGGAGCCGGAGGCTATGGCTACACCTTC.

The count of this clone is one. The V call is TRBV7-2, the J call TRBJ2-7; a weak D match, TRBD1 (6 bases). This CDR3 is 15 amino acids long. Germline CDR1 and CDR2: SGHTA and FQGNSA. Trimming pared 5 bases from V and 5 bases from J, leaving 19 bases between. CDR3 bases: TGTGCCAGCAGCCACATAGCCAGGGGATCCGACGAGCAGTACTTC. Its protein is CASSHIARGSDEQYF. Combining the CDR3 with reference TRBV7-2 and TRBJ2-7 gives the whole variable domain GAGVSQSPSNKVTEKGKDVELRCDPISGHTALYWYRQSLGQGLEFLIYFQGNSAPDKSGLPSDRFSAERTGGSVSTLTIQRTQQEDSAVYLCASSHIARGSDEQYFGPGTRLTVT.

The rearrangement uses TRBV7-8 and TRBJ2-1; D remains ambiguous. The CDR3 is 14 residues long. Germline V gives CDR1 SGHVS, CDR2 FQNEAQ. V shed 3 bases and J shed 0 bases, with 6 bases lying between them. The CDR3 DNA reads TGTGCCAGCAGCTTCCCGAGCTCCTACAATGAGCAGTTCTTC. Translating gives CASSFPSSYNEQFF.

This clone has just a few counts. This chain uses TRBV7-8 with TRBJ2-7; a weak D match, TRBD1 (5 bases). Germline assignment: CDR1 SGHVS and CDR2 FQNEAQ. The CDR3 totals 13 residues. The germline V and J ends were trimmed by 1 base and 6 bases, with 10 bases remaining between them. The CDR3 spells CASSLGTIAEQYF. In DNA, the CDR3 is TGTGCCAGCAGCTTAGGGACAATAGCCGAGCAGTACTTC.

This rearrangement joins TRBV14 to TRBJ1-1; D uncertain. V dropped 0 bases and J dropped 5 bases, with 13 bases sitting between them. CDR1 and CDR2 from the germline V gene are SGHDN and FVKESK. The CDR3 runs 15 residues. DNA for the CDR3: TGTGCCAGCAGCCAAGACATGTGGGCCGGTACTGAAGCTTTCTTT. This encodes CASSQDMWAGTEAFF.

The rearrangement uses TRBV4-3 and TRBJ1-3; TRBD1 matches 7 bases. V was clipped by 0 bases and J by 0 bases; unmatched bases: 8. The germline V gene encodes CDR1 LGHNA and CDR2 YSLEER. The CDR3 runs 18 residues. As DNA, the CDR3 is TGCGCCAGCAGCCAAGAAGAAGGGGACAGAAGCTCTGGAAACACCATATATTTT. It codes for CASSQEEGDRSSGNTIYF.

The CDR3 is CASSYRGGSPLHF. CDR3 DNA sequence: TGTGCCAGCAGTTACAGGGGGGGTTCACCCCTCCACTTT. The chain is built from TRBV6-5 and TRBJ1-6, with a possible D match to TRBD1 (6 bases). V was cut by 2 bases and J by 9 bases, with 8 bases left in between. Germline assignment: CDR1 MNHEY and CDR2 SVGAGI. The CDR3 length is 13 residues.

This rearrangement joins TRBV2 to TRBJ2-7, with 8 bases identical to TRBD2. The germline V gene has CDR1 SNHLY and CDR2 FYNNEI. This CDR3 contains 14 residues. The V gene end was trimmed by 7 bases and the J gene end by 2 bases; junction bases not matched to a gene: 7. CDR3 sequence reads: CASKDSGTPYEQYF. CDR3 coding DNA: TGTGCCAGCAAAGATAGCGGGACTCCCTACGAGCAGTACTTC.

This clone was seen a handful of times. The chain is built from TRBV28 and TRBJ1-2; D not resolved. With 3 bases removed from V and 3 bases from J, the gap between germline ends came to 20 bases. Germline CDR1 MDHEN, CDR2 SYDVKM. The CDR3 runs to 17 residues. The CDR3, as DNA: TGTGCCAGCAGTTTTCCCTCTCGGGGTAACTTCGACTATGGCTACACCTTC. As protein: CASSFPSRGNFDYGYTF.

The CDR3 DNA follows: TGTGCCAGCACCGACAGCCTGGCGGACACCATATATTTT. Protein: CASTDSLADTIYF. The V and J genes are TRBV9 and TRBJ1-3, with a possible D match to TRBD1 (5 bases). The CDR3 length is 13 residues. The germline gives CDR1 SGDLS, CDR2 YYNGEE. V lost 6 bases and J 8 bases, leaving 15 bases between the germline ends.

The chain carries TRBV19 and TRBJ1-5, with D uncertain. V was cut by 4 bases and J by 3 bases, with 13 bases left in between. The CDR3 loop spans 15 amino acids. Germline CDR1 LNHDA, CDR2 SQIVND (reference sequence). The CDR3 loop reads CASSRASWANQPQHF. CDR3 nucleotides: TGTGCCAGTAGTAGGGCCTCGTGGGCCAATCAGCCCCAGCATTTT.

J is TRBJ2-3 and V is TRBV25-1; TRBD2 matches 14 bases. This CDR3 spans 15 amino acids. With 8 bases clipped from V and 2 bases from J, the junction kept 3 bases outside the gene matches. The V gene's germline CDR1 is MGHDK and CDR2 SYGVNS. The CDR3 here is CASRTSGGLTDTQYF. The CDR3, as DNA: TGTGCCAGCCGGACTAGCGGGGGGCTCACAGATACGCAGTATTTT.

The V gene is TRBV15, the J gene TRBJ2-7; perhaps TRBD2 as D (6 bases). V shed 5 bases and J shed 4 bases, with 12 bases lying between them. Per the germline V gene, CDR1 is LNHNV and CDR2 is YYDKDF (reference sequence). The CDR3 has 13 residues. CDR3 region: CATSSSEGYEQYF. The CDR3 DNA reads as TGTGCCACCAGCTCTTCGGAGGGGTACGAGCAGTACTTC. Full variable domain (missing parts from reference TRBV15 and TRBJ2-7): DAMVIQNPRYQVTQFGKPVTLSCSQTLNHNVMYWYQQKSSQAPKLLFHYYDKDFNNEADTPDNFQSRRPNTSFCFLDIRSPGLGDTAMYLCATSSSEGYEQYFGPGTRLTVT.

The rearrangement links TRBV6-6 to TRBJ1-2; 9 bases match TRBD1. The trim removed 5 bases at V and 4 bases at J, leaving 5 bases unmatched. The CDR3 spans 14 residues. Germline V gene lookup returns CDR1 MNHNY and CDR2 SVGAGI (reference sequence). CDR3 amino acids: CASSHGTGTYGYTF. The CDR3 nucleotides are TGTGCCAGCAGTCATGGGACAGGGACCTATGGCTACACCTTC.

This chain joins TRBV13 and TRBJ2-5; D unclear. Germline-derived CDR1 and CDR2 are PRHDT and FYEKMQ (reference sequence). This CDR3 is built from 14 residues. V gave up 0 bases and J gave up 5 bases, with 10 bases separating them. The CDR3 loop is CASSLGRPPETQYF. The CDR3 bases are TGTGCCAGCAGCTTAGGGCGCCCCCCGGAGACCCAGTACTTC.

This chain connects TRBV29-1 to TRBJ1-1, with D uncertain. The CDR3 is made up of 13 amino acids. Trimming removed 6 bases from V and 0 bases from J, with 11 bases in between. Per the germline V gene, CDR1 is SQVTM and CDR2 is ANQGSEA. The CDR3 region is CSVPQTLNTEAFF. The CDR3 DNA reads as TGCAGCGTACCCCAGACTTTGAACACTGAAGCTTTCTTT.

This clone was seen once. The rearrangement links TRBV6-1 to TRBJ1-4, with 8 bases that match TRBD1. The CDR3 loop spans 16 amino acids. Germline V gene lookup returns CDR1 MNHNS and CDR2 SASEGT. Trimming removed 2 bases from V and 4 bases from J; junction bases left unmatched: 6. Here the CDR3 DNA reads TGTGCCAGCAGTGAACTGACAGGGGCCTTTAATGAAAAACTGTTTTTT. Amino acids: CASSELTGAFNEKLFF.

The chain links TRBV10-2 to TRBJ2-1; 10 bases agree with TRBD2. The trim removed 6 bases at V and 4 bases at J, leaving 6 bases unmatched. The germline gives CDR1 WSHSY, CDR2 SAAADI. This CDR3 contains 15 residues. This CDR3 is CASSLLAGSYNEQFF. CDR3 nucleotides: TGCGCCAGCAGCCTACTAGCGGGATCGTACAATGAGCAGTTCTTC.

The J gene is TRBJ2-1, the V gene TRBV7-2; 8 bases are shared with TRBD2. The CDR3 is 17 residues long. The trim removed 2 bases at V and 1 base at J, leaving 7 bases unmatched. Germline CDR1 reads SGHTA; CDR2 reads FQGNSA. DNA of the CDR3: TGTGCCAGCAGCTTATCGGGGGGGAGGGTGTCCTACAATGAGCAGTTCTTC. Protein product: CASSLSGGRVSYNEQFF. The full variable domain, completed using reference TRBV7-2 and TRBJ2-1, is GAGVSQSPSNKVTEKGKDVELRCDPISGHTALYWYRQSLGQGLEFLIYFQGNSAPDKSGLPSDRFSAERTGGSVSTLTIQRTQQEDSAVYLCASSLSGGRVSYNEQFFGPGTRLTVL.

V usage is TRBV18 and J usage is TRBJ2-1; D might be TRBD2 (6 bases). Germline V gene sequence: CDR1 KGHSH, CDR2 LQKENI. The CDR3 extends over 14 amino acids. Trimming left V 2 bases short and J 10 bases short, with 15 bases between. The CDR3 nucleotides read TGTGCCAGCTCACCAAACCCACAGGCGGGGGAGCAGTTCTTC. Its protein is CASSPNPQAGEQFF.

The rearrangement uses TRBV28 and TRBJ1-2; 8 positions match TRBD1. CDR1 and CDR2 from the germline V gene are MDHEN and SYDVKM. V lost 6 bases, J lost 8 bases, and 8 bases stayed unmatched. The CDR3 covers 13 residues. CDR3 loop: CASSLDRGLGYTF. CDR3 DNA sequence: TGTGCCAGCAGCCTAGACAGGGGCCTAGGCTACACCTTC.

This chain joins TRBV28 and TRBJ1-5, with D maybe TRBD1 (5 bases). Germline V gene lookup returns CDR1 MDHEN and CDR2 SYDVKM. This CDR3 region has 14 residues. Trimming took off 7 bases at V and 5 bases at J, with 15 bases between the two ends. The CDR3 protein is CASTPVGVDQPQHF. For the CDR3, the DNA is TGTGCCAGCACCCCGGTAGGGGTGGATCAGCCCCAGCATTTT.

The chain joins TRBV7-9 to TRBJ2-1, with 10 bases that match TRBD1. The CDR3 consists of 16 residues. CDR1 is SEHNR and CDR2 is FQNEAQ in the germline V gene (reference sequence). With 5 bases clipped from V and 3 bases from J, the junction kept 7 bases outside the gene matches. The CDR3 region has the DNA TGTGCCAGCAGCCGGGACAGGGGAATTTTCTACAATGAGCAGTTCTTC. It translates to CASSRDRGIFYNEQFF.

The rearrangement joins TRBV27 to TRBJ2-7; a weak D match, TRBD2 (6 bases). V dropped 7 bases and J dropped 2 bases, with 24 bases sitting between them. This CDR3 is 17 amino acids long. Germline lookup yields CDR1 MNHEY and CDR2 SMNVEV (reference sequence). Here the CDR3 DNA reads TGTGCCAGCAAAAACACTCAAACCGGGACTCTCACCTACGAGCAGTACTTC. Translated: CASKNTQTGTLTYEQYF.

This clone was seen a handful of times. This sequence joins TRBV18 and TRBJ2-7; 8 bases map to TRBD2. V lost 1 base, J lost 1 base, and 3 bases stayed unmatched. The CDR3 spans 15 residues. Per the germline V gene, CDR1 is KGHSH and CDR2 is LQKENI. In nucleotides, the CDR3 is TGTGCCAGCTCACCACGGACTAGCAGTTCCTACGAGCAGTACTTC. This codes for CASSPRTSSSYEQYF. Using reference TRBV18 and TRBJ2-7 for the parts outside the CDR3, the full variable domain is NAGVMQNPRHLVRRRGQEARLRCSPMKGHSHVYWYRQLPEEGLKFMVYLQKENIIDESGMPKERFSAEFPKEGPSILRIQQVVRGDSAAYFCASSPRTSSSYEQYFGPGTRLTVT.

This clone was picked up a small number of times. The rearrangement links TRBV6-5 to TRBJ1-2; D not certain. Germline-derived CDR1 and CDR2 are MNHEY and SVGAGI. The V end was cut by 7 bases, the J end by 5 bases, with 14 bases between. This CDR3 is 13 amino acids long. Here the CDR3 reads CASTTSAGYGYTF. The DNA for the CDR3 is TGTGCCAGCACCACAAGCGCGGGGTATGGCTACACCTTC.

The CDR3 bases are TGTGCCAGCAGCGTAGCCAGGGGCACAGATACGCAGTATTTT. Protein: CASSVARGTDTQYF. The gene calls are TRBV9 and TRBJ2-3; D is perhaps TRBD1 (5 bases). Per the germline V gene, CDR1 is SGDLS and CDR2 is YYNGEE. This CDR3 is built from 14 residues. V was cut by 0 bases and J by 1 base, with 6 bases left in between.